The sequence of this T cell receptor (beta chain) was determined in a study of T cells in Graves' hyperthyroidism and ophthalmopathy. There are a few counts of this clonotype. RNA transcripts gave rise to amplified TCR beta CDR3 regions. HTBI primers were employed in a first-round RT-PCR of the TCR CDR3. TCRdb re-called the multiplex PCR reads through MiXCR, storing one row per CDR3 protein. The table records about 720,000 distinct CDR3 sequences, approximately 16% of them present only once. This CDR3 region has 15 residues. V was shortened by 5 bases and J by 4 bases, with 17 bases between the two germline ends. Germline values: CDR1 DFQATT, CDR2 SNEGSKA (reference sequence).

The specimen was blood. The chain recombines TRBV20-1 with TRBJ1-4; D gene ambiguous. The receptor was isolated from a man aged 18 to 30 with Graves' hyperthyroidism. The CDR3 DNA is TGCAGTGCTGAGCTTCCCGGGTACCTTAATGAAAAACTGTTTTTT. This gives the protein CSAELPGYLNEKLFF.